What follows is one TCR beta chain and its context. The sample belongs to a study of blood T cell repertoires in COVID-19. Whole-study context: Sites in the United States, Italy and Spain provided acute and convalescent COVID-19 samples. Nucleic acid was either cDNA or gDNA, and it came from T cells, B-cell-depleted T cells, or PBMCs.

Original processing notes: Reference gene primer amplification yielded estimated nucleated cell counts. Sequenced by immunoSEQ multiplex PCR; TCRdb stores in-frame clones only, minus some. The D gene and trimming were derived from the DNA, and the V and J assignments and clone size from that table. Of about 140,000 clones listed, approximately 80% were seen once; the top ten hold around 1.6%. The germline gives CDR1 SGHRS, CDR2 YFSETQ. V was shortened by 3 bases and J by 4 bases, with 16 bases between the two germline ends. CDR3 length equals 16 residues. The sample consisted of peripheral blood. The genes are TRBV5-1 and TRBJ2-2; a weak D match, TRBD1 (6 bases). This clonotype was obtained from a human donor in a cohort sampled during active COVID-19. CDR3 sequence (DNA): TGCGCCAGCAGCTCCGCTGTTAGGACAGCCACCGGGGAGCTGTTTTTT. Amino acid sequence: CASSSAVRTATGELFF.